One and the same sample provided the 8 T cell receptor beta chains below, sequenced in a study of T cell responses to AZD1222 COVID-19 vaccine. Sequenced by immunoSEQ multiplex PCR; TCRdb stores in-frame clones only, minus some. The sample has some 170,000 clones; roughly 92% are singletons. Source: peripheral blood, taken on day 0 of AZD1222 vaccination. All receptors derive from an adult in good health.

V is TRBV24-1 and J is TRBJ1-2; D is undetermined. The CDR3 runs 15 residues. From germline, CDR1 is KGHDR and CDR2 SFDVKD. The V end was cut by 8 bases, the J end by 0 bases, with 15 bases between. The chain's CDR3 is CATTLLDGANYGYTF. The CDR3 coding sequence is TGTGCCACCACCTTACTGGACGGGGCTAACTATGGCTACACCTTC.

The chain employs TRBV7-8 and TRBJ1-5, with 8 bases fitting TRBD1. V trimming: 0 bases; J trimming: 6 bases; junction bases outside the gene matches: 7. The V gene's germline CDR1 is SGHVS and CDR2 FQNEAQ. The CDR3 consists of 16 residues. The CDR3 coding sequence is TGTGCCAGCAGCTTAGCCGGACAGGGTGGTGGTCAGCCCCAGCATTTT. Amino acid sequence: CASSLAGQGGGQPQHF.

The J gene is TRBJ2-7, the V gene TRBV2; TRBD1 matches at 9 bases. The CDR3 length is 14 residues. The germline gives CDR1 SNHLY, CDR2 FYNNEI. The ends lost 7 bases at V and 0 bases at J; junction bases unmatched: 4. In nucleotides, the CDR3 is TGTGCCAGCACTCAGACAGGGGGCTCCTACGAGCAGTACTTC. This translates into CASTQTGGSYEQYF.

V usage is TRBV30 and J usage is TRBJ2-2; perhaps TRBD1 as D (6 bases). This CDR3 region has 10 residues. Per the germline V gene, CDR1 is GTSNPN and CDR2 is SVGIG (reference sequence). CDR3 amino acids: CAYRAGELFF. CDR3 DNA: TGTGCGTACAGGGCCGGGGAGCTGTTTTTT.

This clone is a singleton in its sample. This chain connects TRBV6-5 to TRBJ2-3, with 8 bases matching TRBD2. CDR1 is MNHEY, CDR2 SVGAGI, per germline. The V and J ends lost 4 bases and 10 bases, in that order; junction bases with no gene match: 13. The CDR3 has 15 amino acids. The CDR3 spells CASSSGTRSTWSQYF. Written as DNA, the CDR3 is TGTGCCAGCAGTTCCGGGACTAGATCAACCTGGTCGCAGTATTTT.

The V gene is TRBV10-2, the J gene TRBJ2-3; 14 positions agree with TRBD2. The ends lost 4 bases at V and 2 bases at J; junction bases unmatched: 11. The CDR3 has 19 residues. From germline, CDR1 is WSHSY and CDR2 SAAADI. The CDR3 region has the DNA TGCGCCAGCAGTGGACTAGCGGGAGGGCCCTCATCAGTCACAGATACGCAGTATTTT. As protein: CASSGLAGGPSSVTDTQYF.

The chain links TRBV7-8 to TRBJ1-6; TRBD1 matches 8 bases. Germline loops: CDR1 SGHVS, CDR2 FQNEAQ. The CDR3 consists of 20 residues. V shed 0 bases and J 7 bases; nucleotides not matched to a gene: 17. The CDR3 DNA reads TGTGCCAGCAGCTTAGCGGCAGGGGGCGGGGAGGCGTCAACCAATTCACCCCTCCACTTT. Translated, it gives CASSLAAGGGEASTNSPLHF.

The table lists this clone with a few counts. The V call is TRBV7-9, the J call TRBJ1-2; the D is unclear. The CDR3 is made up of 13 amino acids. Trimming pared 1 base from V and 5 bases from J, leaving 8 bases between. Per germline, CDR1 SEHNR and CDR2 FQNEAQ (reference sequence). CDR3 bases: TGTGCCAGCAGCTTAGGACCGGGGTATGGCTACACCTTC. Its protein is CASSLGPGYGYTF.